What follows are 26 T cell receptor beta chains derived from one specimen sequenced in a study of T cell responses to AZD1222 COVID-19 vaccine. Data came from immunoSEQ multiplex PCR; TCRdb stores just in-frame clones and leaves some out. Among 45,000 to 65,000 clones listed, roughly 90% were seen once. Sequencing was performed on peripheral blood, taken 28 days after the second AZD1222 dose. All receptors come from an adult who received the AZD1222 COVID-19 vaccine.

The rearrangement uses TRBV2 and TRBJ1-2; no definite D call. V lost 3 bases and J lost 0, with 11 bases in between. Germline V gene lookup returns CDR1 SNHLY and CDR2 FYNNEI. The length of the CDR3 is 15 residues. Here the CDR3 reads CASSDPGKANYGYTF. The CDR3, as DNA: TGTGCCAGCAGTGATCCGGGGAAGGCTAACTATGGCTACACCTTC.

The chain links TRBV6-5 to TRBJ2-2; TRBD1 is a possible D gene (5 bases). CDR3 size: 15 residues. The V and J ends lost 6 bases and 4 bases respectively, with 15 bases between them. Looked up from germline, CDR1 is MNHEY and CDR2 is SVGAGI. CDR3 residues: CASSLRQSSTGELFF. As DNA, the CDR3 is TGTGCCAGCAGCCTAAGACAGTCCTCCACCGGGGAGCTGTTTTTT.

This sequence joins TRBV4-1 and TRBJ2-1; 9 positions match TRBD2. The CDR3 sequence is 16 residues long. Trimming cost V 4 bases and J 1 base; bases outside gene matches: 5. Germline V gives CDR1 MGHRA, CDR2 YSYEKL. CDR3 loop: CASSPDSGGSYNEQFF. In DNA form, the CDR3 reads TGCGCCAGCAGCCCAGACAGCGGGGGGTCCTACAATGAGCAGTTCTTC.

V gene TRBV27 combines with J gene TRBJ1-2, with TRBD1 as a possible D gene (5 bases). Between the trimmed V and J ends, which lost 2 bases and 4 bases, there was a span of 11 bases. The germline V gene has CDR1 MNHEY and CDR2 SMNVEV (reference sequence). This CDR3 region has 14 residues. Here the CDR3 reads CASSLGTGSYGYTF. The CDR3 bases are TGTGCCAGCAGTTTAGGGACGGGGAGCTATGGCTACACCTTC.

J is TRBJ2-3 and V is TRBV30, with 10 bases fitting TRBD2. J lost 2 bases, V lost 2 bases, and 7 bases had no gene match. The germline CDR1 and CDR2 sequences are GTSNPN and SVGIG (reference sequence). The CDR3 contains 16 residues. The CDR3: CAWSLRTSGITDTQYF. As DNA, the CDR3 is TGTGCCTGGAGTTTACGGACTAGCGGCATCACAGATACGCAGTATTTT.

This rearrangement joins TRBV12-5 to TRBJ2-1, with D possibly matching TRBD2 (5 bases). V was clipped by 3 bases and J by 1 base, with 13 bases between them. Germline V gene lookup returns CDR1 LGHNT and CDR2 FRNRAP. The length of the CDR3 is 16 residues. CDR3 coding DNA: TGTGCTAGTGGTTTCCCCCAGCGGAGTTCCTACAATGAGCAGTTCTTC. Translated, it gives CASGFPQRSSYNEQFF.

The chain combines TRBV27 with TRBJ1-1, with D unresolved. The CDR3 is made up of 13 amino acids. V dropped 5 bases and J dropped 8 bases, with 15 bases sitting between them. Germline V gene data show CDR1 as MNHEY and CDR2 as SMNVEV (reference sequence). CDR3 DNA: TGTGCCAGCAGTCCCCCGGGAAGAGCCGAAGCTTTCTTT. Translated: CASSPPGRAEAFF.

The chain recombines TRBV5-1 with TRBJ2-3, with 9 positions matching TRBD2. The CDR3 extends over 15 amino acids. Germline CDR1 SGHRS, CDR2 YFSETQ. V was pared by 4 bases and J by 4 bases, with 7 bases of the junction left unmatched. The CDR3 loop reads CASSPSGRKADTQYF. The CDR3 nucleotides read TGCGCCAGCAGCCCGAGCGGGAGGAAGGCAGATACGCAGTATTTT.

This rearrangement joins TRBV20-1 to TRBJ1-2; D is uncertain. The CDR3 spans 10 residues. Looked up from germline, CDR1 is DFQATT and CDR2 is SNEGSKA (reference sequence). Trimming stripped 6 bases from V and 2 bases from J, with 4 bases between. CDR3 DNA sequence: TGCAGTGCCAACAACTATGGCTACACCTTC. Amino acids: CSANNYGYTF.

Points on this clone: An end of the junction differs from the germline gene, which may be a read error. The sample contains more than one DNA sequence encoding this CDR3. This chain uses TRBV11-2 with TRBJ1-2; 10 positions match TRBD1. The germline V gene has CDR1 SGHAT and CDR2 FQNNGV. CDR3 length: 17 residues. The CDR3 bases are TGCGCCAGCAGCTCGGGACAGGGGAAGGGGGTTAACTATGGCTACACCTTC. Protein sequence: CASSSGQGKGVNYGYTF.

This chain links TRBV7-9 with TRBJ1-5; D not certain. The CDR3 sequence is 13 residues long. Per germline, CDR1 SEHNR and CDR2 FQNEAQ (reference sequence). Trimming took 1 base from V and 3 from J, leaving 4 bases between them. The chain's CDR3 is CASSLGLNQPQHF. For the CDR3, the DNA is TGTGCCAGCAGCTTAGGGCTCAATCAGCCCCAGCATTTT.

The V gene is TRBV21-1, the J gene TRBJ2-7; TRBD2, the table's D call, was not compared with the DNA. TRBV21-1 is tagged as a pseudogene. The CDR3 has 13 amino acids. The CDR3: CASYTGSPHEQYF. CDR3 nucleotides: TGTGCCAGCTACACCGGGAGCCCCCACGAGCAGTACTTC.

The genes are TRBV6-5 and TRBJ2-7; D possibly uses TRBD1 or TRBD2 (5 bases each). Germline CDR1 MNHEY, CDR2 SVGAGI. The CDR3 totals 15 residues. The V gene lost 6 bases and the J gene lost 6 bases, with 21 bases spanning the gap. The CDR3 sequence: CASSGTPRQGVEQYF. The CDR3 DNA reads TGTGCCAGCAGCGGGACGCCGAGGCAGGGTGTCGAGCAGTACTTC.

The chain joins TRBV7-9 to TRBJ1-2; TRBD1 might be the D (5 bases). CDR1 SEHNR and CDR2 FQNEAQ come from the germline V gene (reference sequence). V was pared by 6 bases and J by 0 bases, with 14 bases between. The CDR3 is 15 amino acids. DNA of the CDR3: TGTGCCAGCAGTCACCGCCAGGGCGCTAACTATGGCTACACCTTC. Protein: CASSHRQGANYGYTF.

The chain couples TRBV7-8 to TRBJ2-3, with 7 bases matching TRBD2. Germline values: CDR1 SGHVS, CDR2 FQNEAQ. Germline trimming cut 2 bases from V and 1 base from J; bases unmatched to any gene: 3. This CDR3 comprises 15 residues. CDR3 in amino acids: CASSLSSGGTDTQYF. The CDR3 bases are TGTGCCAGCAGCTTATCCAGCGGGGGCACAGATACGCAGTATTTT.

The V gene is TRBV27, the J gene TRBJ2-7, with 8 bases aligning to TRBD1. J lost 2 bases, V lost 5 bases, and 5 bases had no gene match. The CDR3 runs to 14 residues. The germline V gene encodes CDR1 MNHEY and CDR2 SMNVEV (reference sequence). Here the CDR3 reads CASSPRGQAYEQYF. For the CDR3, the DNA is TGTGCCAGCAGTCCTAGGGGACAGGCCTACGAGCAGTACTTC.

The V call is TRBV7-3, the J call TRBJ2-1; 11 nucleotides match TRBD2. Germline V gene lookup returns CDR1 SGHTA and CDR2 FQGTGA. The CDR3 runs 15 residues. The V gene end was trimmed by 5 bases and the J gene end by 3 bases; junction bases not matched to a gene: 3. Here the CDR3 reads CASSPTSGIYNEQFF. In DNA form, the CDR3 reads TGTGCCAGCAGCCCGACTAGCGGGATCTACAATGAGCAGTTCTTC.

This rearrangement joins TRBV28 to TRBJ1-5; D is ambiguous. The length of the CDR3 is 13 residues. Trimming shortened V by 2 bases and J by 5 bases, and 7 bases separated the two germline ends. Per the germline V gene, CDR1 is MDHEN and CDR2 is SYDVKM. DNA of the CDR3: TGTGCCAGCAGTTTAGCTGGGGATCAGCCCCAGCATTTT. The encoded protein is CASSLAGDQPQHF.

This clone was detected only once. This rearrangement joins TRBV5-4 to TRBJ2-1; D not resolved. V was trimmed by 1 base and J by 1 base, leaving 12 bases between them. This CDR3 is built from 16 residues. Per germline, CDR1 SGHNT and CDR2 YYREEE (reference sequence). The CDR3 region is CASSLFRDKSYNEQFF. The CDR3 coding sequence is TGTGCCAGCAGCTTGTTTCGAGACAAATCCTACAATGAGCAGTTCTTC.

V usage is TRBV11-3 and J usage is TRBJ2-1; possibly TRBD2 for D (5 bases). The CDR3 loop spans 13 amino acids. Trimming cost V 2 bases and J 9 bases, with 11 bases left between them. Per the germline V gene, CDR1 is SGHNT and CDR2 is YENEEA. This CDR3 is CASSLRGWGEQFF. The CDR3 nucleotides are TGTGCCAGCAGCTTACGGGGTTGGGGTGAGCAGTTCTTC. The complete variable domain, with remaining parts taken from reference TRBV11-3 and TRBJ2-1, reads EAGVVQSPRYKIIEKKQPVAFWCNPISGHNTLYWYLQNLGQGPELLIRYENEEAVDDSQLPKDRFSAERLKGVDSTLKIQPAELGDSAVYLCASSLRGWGEQFFGPGTRLTVL.

The chain uses TRBV28 and TRBJ2-1; no reliable D call. Germline loops: CDR1 MDHEN, CDR2 SYDVKM. The CDR3 has 12 residues. With 6 bases removed from V and 3 bases from J, the gap between germline ends came to 6 bases. The CDR3: CASRGRYNEQFF. CDR3 coding DNA: TGTGCCAGCAGGGGTCGCTACAATGAGCAGTTCTTC.

The chain employs TRBV18 and TRBJ1-5, with no clear D. The germline gives CDR1 KGHSH, CDR2 LQKENI. There are 12 residues in the CDR3. V gave up 2 bases and J gave up 5 bases, with 4 bases separating them. This CDR3 reads CASSPADQPQHF. The CDR3 coding sequence is TGTGCCAGCTCACCAGCCGATCAGCCCCAGCATTTT.

The chain combines TRBV30 with TRBJ2-1; tentatively, D is TRBD2 (7 bases). Per the germline V gene, CDR1 is GTSNPN and CDR2 is SVGIG (reference sequence). Trimming took 3 bases from V and 8 from J, leaving 14 bases between them. CDR3 length equals 13 residues. As DNA, the CDR3 is TGTGCCTGGAGCCTGGGGGCGGGAGATGAGCAGTTCTTC. Encoded protein: CAWSLGAGDEQFF.

This clone was counted a single time. The rearrangement links TRBV7-3 to TRBJ2-5, with D perhaps TRBD2 (6 bases). V gave up 5 bases and J gave up 4 bases, with 11 bases separating them. This CDR3 is 13 amino acids long. Germline V gives CDR1 SGHTA, CDR2 FQGTGA. The CDR3 DNA reads TGTGCCAGCAGCCCGGGAGCTGGAGAGACCCAGTACTTC. Amino acid sequence: CASSPGAGETQYF.

The chain combines TRBV6-2 or TRBV6-3 with TRBJ2-5, with 9 bases fitting TRBD1. CDR3 length: 16 amino acids. CDR1 and CDR2 (germline): MNHEY, SVGEGT. V lost 5 bases and J lost 2; bases outside the gene matches: 9. Written as DNA, the CDR3 is TGTGCCAGCAGTCTCCCCCTGACAGGGGGGCAAGAGACCCAGTACTTC. It specifies CASSLPLTGGQETQYF.

The chain joins TRBV13 to TRBJ2-3, with D uncertain. In germline, CDR1 is PRHDT, CDR2 FYEKMQ (reference sequence). The CDR3 length is 11 residues. The germline V and J ends were trimmed by 2 bases and 4 bases, with 1 base remaining between them. The CDR3 reads CASSLSDTQYF. The CDR3, as DNA: TGTGCCAGCAGCTTATCAGATACGCAGTATTTT.